Following are 26 T cell receptor beta chains from one sample sequenced in a study of PD-1 blockade in classical Hodgkin lymphoma. Brentuximab vedotin exposure varied among the patients, all of whom had relapsed after autologous stem cell transplantation. Sequencing was performed with immunoSEQ multiplex PCR; in TCRdb, only in-frame clones are kept and a portion is missing. The table has 20,000 to 25,000 clones, 65% to 90% seen once; the top ten hold around 20%. The sequencing used peripheral blood mononuclear cells (PBMCs), collected before the second cycle of nivolumab. These receptor sequences come from a human donor with classical Hodgkin lymphoma.

This clone was observed a handful of times. The chain employs TRBV19 and TRBJ1-5, with no clear D. Trimming pared 1 base from V and 4 bases from J, leaving 14 bases between. CDR3 length equals 16 residues. In germline, CDR1 is LNHDA, CDR2 SQIVND (reference sequence). This CDR3 is CASSIVWEGRNQPQHF. Written as DNA, the CDR3 is TGTGCCAGTAGTATAGTTTGGGAAGGGCGGAATCAGCCCCAGCATTTT. The variable domain in full, with the rest retrieved from reference TRBV19 and TRBJ1-5, is DGGITQSPKYLFRKEGQNVTLSCEQNLNHDAMYWYRQDPGQGLRLIYYSQIVNDFQKGDIAEGYSVSREKKESFPLTVTSAQKNPTAFYLCASSIVWEGRNQPQHFGDGTRLSIL.

This chain links TRBV19 with TRBJ2-7, with D possibly TRBD1 on 5 matching bases. The CDR3 spans 15 residues. Per the germline V gene, CDR1 is LNHDA and CDR2 is SQIVND (reference sequence). V was trimmed by 3 bases and J by 4 bases, leaving 16 bases between them. CDR3 region: CASSMWFGASYEQYF. The CDR3 region has the DNA TGTGCCAGTAGTATGTGGTTTGGGGCTTCGTACGAGCAGTACTTC.

This clone was counted between two and nine times. The chain joins TRBV4-2 to TRBJ1-5; no clear D gene. This CDR3 has 13 residues. The germline gives CDR1 LGHNA, CDR2 YNFKEQ. V was clipped by 0 bases and J by 4 bases, with 4 bases between them. This CDR3 reads CASSQDRNQPQHF. As DNA, the CDR3 is TGTGCCAGCAGCCAAGATCGTAATCAGCCCCAGCATTTT.

In this sample, this clone is medium-sized. The V and J genes are TRBV7-9 and TRBJ1-1; 8 bases line up with TRBD1. The CDR3 loop spans 15 amino acids. Unmatched junction bases numbered 9, after V lost 5 bases and J lost 4 bases. Per the germline V gene, CDR1 is SEHNR and CDR2 is FQNEAQ (reference sequence). The CDR3 spells CASSEPTGVGTEAFF. In DNA, the CDR3 is TGTGCCAGCAGCGAGCCGACAGGGGTGGGCACTGAAGCTTTCTTT.

The chain links TRBV6-1 to TRBJ1-2; 7 nucleotides agree with TRBD1. V lost 4 bases to trimming and J lost 7 bases; unmatched junction nucleotides: 9. CDR3 length: 14 residues. The germline V gene has CDR1 MNHNS and CDR2 SASEGT. The CDR3 sequence: CASSGSIQGIGYTF. The DNA of the CDR3 is TGTGCCAGCAGTGGTTCCATACAGGGGATTGGCTACACCTTC.

The V gene is TRBV2, the J gene TRBJ2-7; D is uncertain. CDR1 is SNHLY and CDR2 is FYNNEI in the germline V gene. Trimming took off 3 bases at V and 0 bases at J, with 9 bases between the two ends. This CDR3 spans 14 amino acids. The CDR3 coding sequence is TGTGCCAGCAGTGACAGCGTATTCTCCTACGAGCAGTACTTC. This sequence encodes CASSDSVFSYEQYF.

V usage is TRBV15 and J usage is TRBJ1-2; a weak D match, TRBD1 (5 bases). This CDR3 has 15 residues. Germline V gene data show CDR1 as LNHNV and CDR2 as YYDKDF (reference sequence). The V end was cut by 1 base, the J end by 3 bases, with 12 bases between. This CDR3 is CATSRGGAPDYGYTF. In DNA, the CDR3 is TGTGCCACCAGCAGAGGCGGGGCTCCGGACTATGGCTACACCTTC.

Concerning this clone itself: One end of the junction fails to match germline, which may point to a read error. The gene calls are TRBV6-1 and TRBJ1-5; D unresolved. There are 12 residues in the CDR3. Germline V gene sequence: CDR1 MNHNS, CDR2 SASEGT. CDR3 DNA: TGTGCCAGCAGTGTGCGGAATCAGCCCCGGCATTTT. This encodes CASSVRNQPRHF.

This clone was counted once. V gene TRBV28 combines with J gene TRBJ2-5; 8 bases are a match to TRBD2. Germline V CDR1 and CDR2: MDHEN, SYDVKM. V was pared by 7 bases and J by 1 base, with 11 bases of the junction left unmatched. This CDR3 is 16 amino acids long. CDR3 nucleotides: TGTGCCAGCACCATGACCAGCGGGAGTTTCCAAGAGACCCAGTACTTC. Translation gives CASTMTSGSFQETQYF.

The rearrangement uses TRBV6-6 and TRBJ2-1; 7 nucleotides agree with TRBD2. The germline V gene has CDR1 MNHNY and CDR2 SVGAGI (reference sequence). V was clipped by 2 bases and J by 7 bases; unmatched bases: 2. The CDR3 is 13 residues long. This CDR3 reads CASSYVGGNEQFF. CDR3 DNA: TGTGCCAGCAGTTACGTCGGGGGGAATGAGCAGTTCTTC.

V usage is TRBV5-1 and J usage is TRBJ2-7, with D perhaps given as TRBD1 or TRBD2 (5 bases each). The CDR3 is 15 amino acids. CDR1 is SGHRS and CDR2 is YFSETQ in the germline V gene. Trimming pared 4 bases from V and 6 bases from J, leaving 20 bases between. CDR3 amino acids: CASSLRGKTIGEQYF. The CDR3 nucleotides read TGCGCCAGCAGCCTCCGGGGCAAAACGATCGGCGAGCAGTACTTC.

This clone was detected once. J is TRBJ2-3 and V is TRBV9; possible D gene TRBD1, 5 bases. CDR3 length: 13 residues. The germline V gene has CDR1 SGDLS and CDR2 YYNGEE. V was clipped by 6 bases and J by 4 bases, with 12 bases between them. Written as DNA, the CDR3 is TGTGCCAGCACCCTAGGGGCGTCAGATACGCAGTATTTT. Its translation is CASTLGASDTQYF.

The chain has TRBV2 and TRBJ1-2; D remains unclear. Germline loops: CDR1 SNHLY, CDR2 FYNNEI. The CDR3 is 12 residues long. The V and J ends lost 3 bases and 2 bases respectively, with 4 bases between them. The CDR3 DNA reads as TGTGCCAGCAGTGACGGGAACTATGGCTACACCTTC. Its protein product is CASSDGNYGYTF.

V is TRBV7-3 and J is TRBJ2-7; D is ambiguous. The germline V gene encodes CDR1 SGHTA and CDR2 FQGTGA. The CDR3 length is 13 residues. The ends were cut back, 1 base at V and 6 bases at J, with 10 bases in the middle. The CDR3 reads CASSLSRGTEQYF. The CDR3 bases are TGTGCCAGCAGCTTAAGTCGAGGCACCGAGCAGTACTTC.

The chain has TRBV9 and TRBJ2-6; tentatively, D is TRBD1 or TRBD2 (5 bases each). The CDR3 has 15 amino acids. The V gene's germline CDR1 is SGDLS and CDR2 YYNGEE. The V gene lost 5 bases and the J gene lost 0 bases, with 9 bases spanning the gap. The CDR3 DNA reads TGTGCCAGCAGGCGAGGGGACTCTGGGGCCAACGTCCTGACTTTC. It is translated as CASRRGDSGANVLTF.

The J gene is TRBJ2-5, the V gene TRBV5-1, with TRBD1 identical over 9 bases. This CDR3 is built from 15 residues. The germline V gene has CDR1 SGHRS and CDR2 YFSETQ. The trim removed 4 bases at V and 5 bases at J, leaving 9 bases unmatched. CDR3 nucleotide sequence: TGCGCCAGCAGCAGACAGGGGGGACCGGGGGAGACCCAGTACTTC. Amino acid sequence: CASSRQGGPGETQYF. The full variable domain, its missing parts supplied by reference TRBV5-1 and TRBJ2-5, is KAGVTQTPRYLIKTRGQQVTLSCSPISGHRSVSWYQQTPGQGLQFLFEYFSETQRNKGNFPGRFSGRQFSNSRSEMNVSTLELGDSALYLCASSRQGGPGETQYFGPGTRLLVL.

The chain couples TRBV7-9 to TRBJ1-5; D unresolved. The CDR3 totals 12 residues. V lost 3 bases and J lost 5, with 5 bases in between. Per germline, CDR1 SEHNR and CDR2 FQNEAQ (reference sequence). The CDR3 DNA follows: TGTGCCAGCAGCTTTCCCCATCAGCCCCAGCATTTT. This translates into CASSFPHQPQHF.

V usage is TRBV2 and J usage is TRBJ1-3; possibly TRBD1 for D (5 bases). The CDR3 is made up of 15 amino acids. V shed 2 bases and J shed 4 bases, with 12 bases lying between them. From germline, CDR1 is SNHLY and CDR2 FYNNEI. The CDR3 sequence: CASSEQGLGGNTIYF. CDR3 DNA: TGTGCCAGCAGTGAACAGGGTTTGGGAGGAAACACCATATATTTT.

In its sample, this clone was seen many times. At the DNA level, this CDR3 is encoded by other sequences in the same sample as well. The rearrangement uses TRBV7-7 and TRBJ2-5; 9 bases agree with TRBD1. The germline CDR1 and CDR2 sequences are SSHAT and FNYEAQ (reference sequence). The CDR3 length is 15 residues. V lost 1 base, J lost 1 base, and 1 base stayed unmatched. The CDR3 nucleotides read TGTGCCAGCAGCTTAGGACAGGGGGGCCAAGAGACCCAGTACTTC. Amino acid sequence: CASSLGQGGQETQYF.

This clone appeared a few times. This chain uses TRBV4-1 with TRBJ2-3, with D possibly being TRBD2 (6 bases). V dropped 1 base and J dropped 5 bases, with 13 bases sitting between them. CDR1 is MGHRA and CDR2 is YSYEKL in the germline V gene. CDR3 length: 15 residues. CDR3 DNA: TGCGCCAGCAGCCAAGGGCGGGGCCCCCGAGATACGCAGTATTTT. It encodes CASSQGRGPRDTQYF.

The chain couples TRBV11-2 to TRBJ1-4; a weak D match, TRBD1 (6 bases). Trimming took off 3 bases at V and 8 bases at J, with 13 bases between the two ends. Per germline, CDR1 SGHAT and CDR2 FQNNGV. The CDR3 sequence is 14 residues long. CDR3 in amino acids: CASSFEGVGEKLFF. CDR3 bases: TGTGCCAGCAGCTTTGAGGGGGTCGGGGAAAAACTGTTTTTT.

CDR3 bases: TGTGCCAGGGCGACAGGGGCACACACTGGGGCCAACGTCCTGACTTTC. It is translated as CARATGAHTGANVLTF. The V gene is TRBV30, the J gene TRBJ2-6; 8 bases map to TRBD1. Germline lookup yields CDR1 GTSNPN and CDR2 SVGIG (reference sequence). J lost 2 bases, V lost 8 bases, and 11 bases had no gene match. The CDR3 spans 16 residues.

This chain uses TRBV11-2 with TRBJ1-5; no definite D call. The CDR3 length is 13 residues. Germline CDR1 SGHAT, CDR2 FQNNGV. Trimming pared 1 base from V and 4 bases from J, leaving 5 bases between. In nucleotides, the CDR3 is TGTGCCAGCAGCTTAGGGCAAAATCAGCCCCAGCATTTT. As protein: CASSLGQNQPQHF. The full variable domain, rest sourced from reference TRBV11-2 and TRBJ1-5, is EAGVAQSPRYKIIEKRQSVAFWCNPISGHATLYWYQQILGQGPKLLIQFQNNGVVDDSQLPKDRFSAERLKGVDSTLKIQPAKLEDSAVYLCASSLGQNQPQHFGDGTRLSIL.

This chain uses TRBV5-1 with TRBJ2-2, with 10 nucleotides matching TRBD1. Germline CDR1 and CDR2: SGHRS and YFSETQ. The CDR3 is 14 residues long. With V trimmed by 5 bases and J by 5 bases, 3 bases remained unmatched. CDR3 nucleotides: TGCGCCAGCAGTCCGGGACAGGGGACCGGGGAGCTGTTTTTT. This codes for CASSPGQGTGELFF.

The gene calls are TRBV4-1 and TRBJ1-2; maybe TRBD1 (5 bases). V lost 3 bases, J lost 4 bases, and 15 bases lay in between. Per germline, CDR1 MGHRA and CDR2 YSYEKL. This CDR3 has 15 amino acids. Here the CDR3 reads CASSQRGREGYGYTF. The DNA of the CDR3 is TGCGCCAGCAGCCAGAGGGGCAGAGAGGGCTATGGCTACACCTTC.

This clone is labeled medium-sized. In DNA form, the CDR3 reads TGTGCCGCCGGCGGTGCCGGGGAGCTGTTTTTT. It is translated as CAAGGAGELFF. V and J are TRBV10-3 and TRBJ2-2, with D hard to call. The CDR3 spans 11 residues. Per the germline V gene, CDR1 is ENHRY and CDR2 is SYGVKD. Trimming shortened V by 11 bases and J by 6 bases, and 10 bases separated the two germline ends.